This record covers a single T cell receptor beta chain. Antigen: not known. Per the germline V gene, CDR1 is MNHNS and CDR2 is SASEGT. The CDR3 is made up of 13 amino acids. V dropped 3 bases and J dropped 9 bases, with 12 bases sitting between them. Stable hyperthyroidism: no ophthalmopathy progression over 18 months of follow-up. Investigators excluded patients with uncontrolled infection, other autoimmune disease, pregnancy or lactation. Thyroid ultrasound and orbital computed tomography, with clinical symptoms and serum thyroxine and TRAb, informed diagnoses. The data originate from a study of T cells in Graves' hyperthyroidism and ophthalmopathy. Findings and caveats of the study: Most expanded thyroid clonotypes above 0.001 also appeared in blood.

The investigators amplified TCR beta CDR3 regions from RNA transcripts. The HTBI primer set was used in a first-round RT-PCR of the TCR CDR3. TCRdb re-derived calls from the multiplex PCR reads in MiXCR, one entry per CDR3 protein. The sample yields about 590,000 distinct CDR3 sequences, approximately 14% seen once. The origin of this receptor is a woman aged 25 to 39 with Graves' hyperthyroidism. Sequencing input: blood. The chain employs TRBV6-1 and TRBJ1-5; D call uncertain. The CDR3 DNA reads as TGTGCCAGCAGTGATACGGGCGGGAGGCCCCAGCATTTT. This translates into CASSDTGGRPQHF.